A single sample is the source of the 20 T cell receptor beta chains below, sequenced in a study of PD-L1 blockade in urothelial cancer. Generated by immunoSEQ multiplex PCR, the TCRdb table keeps only in-frame clones and is missing some. The sample has 60,000 to 80,000 clones; around nine tenths are singletons. Time point denoted: peripheral blood 6 weeks after treatment start. The sequencing here drew on PBMCs, taken around atezolizumab (anti-PD-L1) treatment. Receptor source: a man between 60 and 75 years old with urothelial cancer.

V and J are TRBV27 and TRBJ1-3, with D tentatively TRBD1 (6 bases). Between the trimmed V and J ends, which lost 0 bases and 11 bases, there was a span of 14 bases. The CDR3 totals 14 residues. CDR1 is MNHEY, CDR2 SMNVEV, per germline (reference sequence). The CDR3 DNA follows: TGTGCCAGCAGTTTATCGACCGGAACAGGGCCCATATATTTT. It translates to CASSLSTGTGPIYF.

The rearrangement uses TRBV9 and TRBJ2-3, with D possibly TRBD2 on 5 matching bases. Per the germline V gene, CDR1 is SGDLS and CDR2 is YYNGEE. This CDR3 comprises 14 residues. V shed 2 bases and J shed 0 bases, with 7 bases lying between them. This CDR3 is CASSVKRSTDTQYF. DNA of the CDR3: TGTGCCAGCAGCGTGAAGCGGAGCACAGATACGCAGTATTTT.

J is TRBJ2-7 and V is TRBV19, with TRBD1 matching over 7 bases. CDR1 and CDR2 from the germline V gene are LNHDA and SQIVND (reference sequence). This CDR3 is built from 15 residues. After removal of 1 base from V and 6 bases from J, the junction contained 9 bases not matched to a gene. CDR3 nucleotide sequence: TGTGCCAGTAGTATAGGGACAGGCGCGCCAAGCGAGCAGTACTTC. This encodes CASSIGTGAPSEQYF.

V and J are TRBV4-1 and TRBJ2-1; 7 nucleotides line up with TRBD2. The ends lost 1 base at V and 5 bases at J; junction bases unmatched: 17. The CDR3 has 19 amino acids. Germline CDR1 reads MGHRA; CDR2 reads YSYEKL. CDR3 sequence (DNA): TGCGCCAGCAGCCAAGTGAACCCCCCCGGGGGAGGGCCTGACAATGAGCAGTTCTTC. It yields the protein CASSQVNPPGGGPDNEQFF.

The V call is TRBV5-1, the J call TRBJ1-5, with 8 bases that match TRBD1. The V segment lost 3 bases and the J segment 7 bases; nucleotides outside the gene matches: 9. Germline CDR1 SGHRS, CDR2 YFSETQ. The CDR3 sequence is 15 residues long. CDR3 loop: CASSSGQGGGQPQHF. CDR3 nucleotides: TGCGCCAGCAGCTCTGGACAGGGTGGAGGCCAGCCCCAGCATTTT.

The V gene is TRBV27, the J gene TRBJ2-7; 8 nucleotides align to TRBD1. After removal of 2 bases from V and 4 bases from J, the junction contained 7 bases not matched to a gene. Germline V gene lookup returns CDR1 MNHEY and CDR2 SMNVEV (reference sequence). The CDR3 has 15 residues. CDR3 residues: CASSLRSGGLYEQYF. The CDR3, as DNA: TGTGCCAGCAGTTTACGATCAGGGGGCTTGTACGAGCAGTACTTC.

This clone was recorded a few times. The J gene is TRBJ1-1, the V gene TRBV7-9, with 7 bases fitting TRBD1. J was trimmed by 1 base and V by 4 bases; bases with no gene match: 6. CDR1 is SEHNR, CDR2 FQNEAQ, per germline (reference sequence). This CDR3 region has 15 residues. CDR3 residues: CASSSQGTANTEAFF. As DNA, the CDR3 is TGTGCCAGCAGCTCCCAAGGGACAGCGAACACTGAAGCTTTCTTT.

The V and J genes are TRBV27 and TRBJ2-5, with unresolved D. The CDR3 has 13 amino acids. Trimming pared 3 bases from V and 7 bases from J, leaving 12 bases between. Germline V gene lookup returns CDR1 MNHEY and CDR2 SMNVEV (reference sequence). The CDR3 region is CASSFAGAPTQYF. CDR3 nucleotide sequence: TGTGCCAGCAGTTTTGCTGGAGCCCCGACCCAGTACTTC.

The gene calls are TRBV7-3 and TRBJ2-1; D perhaps matches TRBD2 (7 bases). Germline CDR1 and CDR2: SGHTA and FQGTGA. This CDR3 spans 14 amino acids. V lost 2 bases and J 6 bases, leaving 11 bases between the germline ends. This CDR3 reads CASSLFGGANEQFF. DNA of the CDR3: TGTGCCAGCAGCTTATTTGGGGGGGCCAATGAGCAGTTCTTC.

The chain carries TRBV10-1 and TRBJ2-5; D may be TRBD1 (6 bases). Trimming stripped 0 bases from V and 2 bases from J, with 13 bases between. Germline values: CDR1 WNHNN, CDR2 SYGVQD (reference sequence). The CDR3 is 16 amino acids. Written as DNA, the CDR3 is TGCGCCAGCAGTGAGTCGCCGGGCAGGGGACAAGAGACCCAGTACTTC. This sequence encodes CASSESPGRGQETQYF.

The chain joins TRBV7-2 to TRBJ1-3; D ambiguous. This CDR3 is 16 amino acids long. Trimming stripped 1 base from V and 0 bases from J, with 10 bases between. Germline CDR1 and CDR2: SGHTA and FQGNSA. This CDR3 is CASSLVRSASGNTIYF. The CDR3 DNA reads TGTGCCAGCAGCTTAGTACGGTCCGCCTCTGGAAACACCATATATTTT.

The V call is TRBV5-6, the J call TRBJ2-3; the D gene is possibly TRBD2 (6 bases). From germline, CDR1 is SGHDT and CDR2 YYEEEE. The V and J ends lost 4 bases and 2 bases respectively, with 14 bases between them. CDR3 length equals 15 residues. The CDR3 region has the DNA TGTGCCAGCAGCCCCATTCGGGGGTCCACAGATACGCAGTATTTT. Amino acids: CASSPIRGSTDTQYF.

The chain joins TRBV7-6 to TRBJ1-6; no firm D call. CDR1 and CDR2 (germline): SGHVS, FNYEAQ. This CDR3 is 12 amino acids long. Trimming cost V 6 bases and J 5 bases, with 5 bases left between them. In DNA form, the CDR3 reads TGTGCCAGCAGTCAAAATAATTCACCCCTCCACTTT. Residues: CASSQNNSPLHF.

This clone showed up just once. The V call is TRBV9, the J call TRBJ2-3; 12 bases are a match to TRBD2. Germline values: CDR1 SGDLS, CDR2 YYNGEE. V lost 2 bases, J lost 5 bases, and 6 bases stayed unmatched. CDR3 length: 16 amino acids. In DNA form, the CDR3 reads TGTGCCAGCAGCGTCCAACTAGCGGGGGGTGGAGATACGCAGTATTTT. Residues: CASSVQLAGGGDTQYF.

The genes are TRBV30 and TRBJ2-3, with 9 bases aligning to TRBD1. J gave up 6 bases and V 3 bases, and 4 bases lay outside the gene matches. Germline V lookup: CDR1 GTSNPN, CDR2 SVGIG (reference sequence). CDR3 length equals 13 residues. The CDR3 DNA reads TGTGCCTGGAGACAGGGGGCAGGTGATACGCAGTATTTT. It codes for CAWRQGAGDTQYF.

The rearrangement joins TRBV19 to TRBJ1-1; D remains unclear. In germline, CDR1 is LNHDA, CDR2 SQIVND (reference sequence). V lost 5 bases and J 1 base, leaving 8 bases between the germline ends. The CDR3 consists of 13 residues. CDR3 in amino acids: CASSWSRNTEAFF. CDR3 bases: TGTGCCAGTAGTTGGAGCAGGAACACTGAAGCTTTCTTT.

The chain employs TRBV5-1 and TRBJ2-1, with 10 bases aligning to TRBD2. Germline CDR1 reads SGHRS; CDR2 reads YFSETQ. The trim removed 3 bases at V and 3 bases at J, leaving 9 bases unmatched. The CDR3 has 17 residues. The CDR3, as DNA: TGCGCCAGCAGCTACCAAGGTCTAGCGGGGGTCTACAATGAGCAGTTCTTC. Translated, it gives CASSYQGLAGVYNEQFF.

The rearrangement uses TRBV19 and TRBJ1-2; D is possibly TRBD1 (5 bases). Trimming took 8 bases from V and 7 from J, leaving 17 bases between them. CDR1 LNHDA and CDR2 SQIVND come from the germline V gene (reference sequence). The CDR3 length is 13 residues. In DNA form, the CDR3 reads TGTGCCAGTGGGGACTACAGGTTCTCTGGCTACACCTTC. Its protein product is CASGDYRFSGYTF.

This sequence joins TRBV6-6 and TRBJ1-1; D not certain. The V gene lost 4 bases and the J gene lost 5 bases, with 14 bases spanning the gap. Per the germline V gene, CDR1 is MNHNY and CDR2 is SVGAGI (reference sequence). The CDR3 is 14 residues long. CDR3 DNA sequence: TGTGCCAGCAGTTCTCCCCGGAGAGGGACTGAAGCTTTCTTT. It codes for CASSSPRRGTEAFF.

The V and J genes are TRBV5-4 and TRBJ2-7; D remains ambiguous. Trimming took 6 bases from V and 0 from J, leaving 10 bases between them. CDR1 and CDR2 (germline): SGHNT, YYREEE (reference sequence). The CDR3 is 13 amino acids. CDR3 bases: TGTGCCAGCAACGGTCAGGTCTCCTACGAGCAGTACTTC. Translated, it gives CASNGQVSYEQYF.